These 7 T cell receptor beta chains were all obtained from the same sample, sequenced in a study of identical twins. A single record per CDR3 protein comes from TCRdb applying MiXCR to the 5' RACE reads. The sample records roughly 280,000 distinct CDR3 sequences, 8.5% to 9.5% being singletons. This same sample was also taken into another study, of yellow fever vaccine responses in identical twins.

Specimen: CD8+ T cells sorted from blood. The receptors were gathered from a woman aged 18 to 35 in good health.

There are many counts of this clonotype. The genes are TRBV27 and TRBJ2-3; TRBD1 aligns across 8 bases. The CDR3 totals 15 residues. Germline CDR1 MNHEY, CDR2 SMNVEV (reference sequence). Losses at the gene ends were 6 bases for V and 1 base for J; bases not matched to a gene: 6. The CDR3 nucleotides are TGTGCCAGCAGCTGGAGCAGGGGGCGCACAGATACGCAGTATTTT. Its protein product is CASSWSRGRTDTQYF.

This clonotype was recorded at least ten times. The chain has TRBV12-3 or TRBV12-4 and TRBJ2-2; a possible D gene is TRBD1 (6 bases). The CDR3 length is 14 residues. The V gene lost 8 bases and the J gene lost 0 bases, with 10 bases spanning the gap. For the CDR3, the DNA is TGTGCCAGCCTTCAGGGGCCGAACACCGGGGAGCTGTTTTTT. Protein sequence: CASLQGPNTGELFF.

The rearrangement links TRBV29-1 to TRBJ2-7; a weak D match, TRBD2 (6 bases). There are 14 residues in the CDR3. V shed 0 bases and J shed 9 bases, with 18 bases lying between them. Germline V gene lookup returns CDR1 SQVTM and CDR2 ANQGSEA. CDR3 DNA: TGCAGCGTTGAAGATCCGCGGGAACACTCTAGGCAGTACTTC. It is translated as CSVEDPREHSRQYF.

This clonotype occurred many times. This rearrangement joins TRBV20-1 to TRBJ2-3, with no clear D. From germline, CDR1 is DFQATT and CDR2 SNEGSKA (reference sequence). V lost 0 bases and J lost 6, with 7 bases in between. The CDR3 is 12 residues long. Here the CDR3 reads CSARDEDDTQYF. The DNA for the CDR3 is TGCAGTGCTAGAGATGAGGATGATACGCAGTATTTT.

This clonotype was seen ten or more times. The CDR3 DNA sequence: TGTGCCAGCAGCTTCCAACCCTGGGACACGGCTGAGCAGTTCTTC. Protein product: CASSFQPWDTAEQFF. This chain connects TRBV7-9 to TRBJ2-1; D possibly corresponds to TRBD1 (6 bases). The V and J ends lost 3 bases and 9 bases respectively, with 18 bases between them. Germline values: CDR1 SEHNR, CDR2 FQNEAQ (reference sequence). This CDR3 has 15 residues.

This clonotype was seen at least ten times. The CDR3 spells CASSLEVGGPGELFF. The CDR3 DNA sequence: TGCGCCAGCAGCCTAGAGGTGGGGGGGCCCGGGGAGCTGTTTTTT. The V and J genes are TRBV4-1 and TRBJ2-2; D is possibly TRBD2 (7 bases). V was trimmed by 4 bases and J by 6 bases, leaving 15 bases between them. Germline V lookup: CDR1 MGHRA, CDR2 YSYEKL. This CDR3 has 15 residues.

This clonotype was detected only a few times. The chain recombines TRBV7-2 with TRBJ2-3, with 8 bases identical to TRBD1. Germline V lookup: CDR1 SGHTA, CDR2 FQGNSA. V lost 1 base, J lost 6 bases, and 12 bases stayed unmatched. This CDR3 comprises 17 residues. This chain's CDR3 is CASSLGDRRDGRDTQYF. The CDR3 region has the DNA TGTGCCAGCAGCTTAGGGGACAGGCGTGACGGGCGGGATACGCAGTATTTT.